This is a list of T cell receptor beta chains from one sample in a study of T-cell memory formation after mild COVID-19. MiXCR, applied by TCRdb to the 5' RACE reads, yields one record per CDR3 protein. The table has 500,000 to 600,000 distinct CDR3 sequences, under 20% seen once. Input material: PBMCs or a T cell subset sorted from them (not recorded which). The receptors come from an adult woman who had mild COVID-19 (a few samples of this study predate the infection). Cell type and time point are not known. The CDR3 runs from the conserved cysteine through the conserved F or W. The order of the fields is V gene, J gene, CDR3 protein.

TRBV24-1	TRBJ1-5	CATSDMGGQPQHF
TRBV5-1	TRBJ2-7	CASSAGTGNYEQYF
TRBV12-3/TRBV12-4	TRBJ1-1	CASRGIQNTEAFF
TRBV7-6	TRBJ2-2	CASSEGSGPNSGELFF
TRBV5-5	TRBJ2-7	CASSPPGLASHEQYF
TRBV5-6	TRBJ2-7	CASSLQGRSYEQYF
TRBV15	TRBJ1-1	CATSGRADTEAFF
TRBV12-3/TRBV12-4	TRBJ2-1	CASRAPLAGGGNEQFF
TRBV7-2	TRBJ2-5	CASSGGVGETQYF
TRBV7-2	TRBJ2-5	CASSLWSGRETQYF
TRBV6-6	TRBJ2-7	CASSTPWGSYEQYF
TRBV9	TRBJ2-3	CASSTSGTGADTQYF
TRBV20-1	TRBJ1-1	CSARAPQANTEAFF
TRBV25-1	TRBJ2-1	CASSQGPRNYNEQFF
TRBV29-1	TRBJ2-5	CSVGPQETQYF
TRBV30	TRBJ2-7	CAWQGIPYEQYF